What follows are 9 T cell receptor beta chains derived from one specimen sequenced in a study of cytomegalovirus exposure and HLA in healthy donors (dated by TCRdb to the late 2010s). Libraries came from the immunoSEQ multiplex PCR assay. For the multiplex PCR, a mixture combining 60 forward primers for TCR Vbeta segments and 13 reverse primers for TCR Jbeta segments was used. Sourced from immuneACCESS, this table was stored by TCRdb with only in-frame sequences that have V and J called. A share of the clones is absent; for the studies checked, an unresolved V gene accounts for under half, and the remainder has no known explanation. A total of about 200,000 clones appear in this sample, about 76% of them only once. Together, the top ten hold approximately 0.4% of the sample. The specimen was PBMCs. These receptors were collected from a male donor in good health and CMV-seropositive.

This clone showed up just once. The chain combines TRBV5-6 with TRBJ2-5, with D perhaps matching TRBD2 (6 bases). Matching the DNA end better, TRBJ2-7 makes the J call doubtful. Germline V lookup: CDR1 SGHDT, CDR2 YYEEEE. The CDR3 runs 14 residues. The CDR3 loop is CASSRRAAHYEQYF. Here the CDR3 DNA reads TGTGCCAGCAGCCGGAGGGCGGCTCACTACGAGCAGTACTTC.

This sequence joins TRBV7-2 and TRBJ2-7; TRBD2 might be the D (6 bases). The CDR3 has 13 amino acids. V gave up 6 bases and J gave up 3 bases, with 12 bases separating them. Germline V gives CDR1 SGHTA, CDR2 FQGNSA. The CDR3 here is CASRFSGGYEQYF. CDR3 sequence (DNA): TGTGCCAGCAGGTTTAGCGGAGGCTACGAGCAGTACTTC.

The V gene is TRBV7-3, the J gene TRBJ2-2; TRBD2 matches at 13 bases. After removal of 3 bases from V and 6 bases from J, the junction contained 4 bases not matched to a gene. Germline V lookup: CDR1 SGHTA, CDR2 FQGTGA. The CDR3 runs to 16 residues. CDR3 protein: CASSFGLAGASGELFF. For the CDR3, the DNA is TGTGCCAGCAGCTTTGGACTAGCGGGAGCCTCCGGGGAGCTGTTTTTT.

The table lists this clone with a count of one. The rearrangement joins TRBV19 to TRBJ1-2; 8 nucleotides agree with TRBD1. The germline V gene has CDR1 LNHDA and CDR2 SQIVND (reference sequence). The CDR3 is 15 residues long. V lost 7 bases and J lost 11; bases outside the gene matches: 18. The CDR3: CASTPGGTGGHSYTF. CDR3 in DNA: TGTGCCAGTACCCCCGGCGGGACAGGAGGACACTCGTACACCTTC.

The CDR3 bases are TGTGCCAGCAGCTTGGACAGGGTCGGTGGCTACACCTTC. Its translation is CASSLDRVGGYTF. This chain links TRBV7-2 with TRBJ1-2; 8 bases are a match to TRBD1. This CDR3 region has 13 residues. Germline CDR1 and CDR2: SGHTA and FQGNSA. J lost 7 bases, V lost 3 bases, and 4 bases had no gene match.

The chain carries TRBV12-5 and TRBJ1-1; TRBD1 is a possible D gene (6 bases). Trimming left V 2 bases short and J 3 bases short, with 7 bases between. There are 13 residues in the CDR3. Looked up from germline, CDR1 is LGHNT and CDR2 is FRNRAP. CDR3 in DNA: TGTGCTAGTGGTTTGCAGGGGTACACTGAAGCTTTCTTT. Amino acid sequence: CASGLQGYTEAFF.

This clone occurred a few times. V gene TRBV7-2 combines with J gene TRBJ2-1; 9 bases are a match to TRBD2. Trimming removed 6 bases from V and 9 bases from J; junction bases left unmatched: 15. The CDR3 consists of 16 residues. The germline V gene encodes CDR1 SGHTA and CDR2 FQGNSA. CDR3 DNA: TGTGCCAGCAGTCCAACCGGGACTAGCAATTTCGGTGAGCAGTTCTTC. This sequence encodes CASSPTGTSNFGEQFF.

The V call is TRBV4-1, the J call TRBJ1-2, with D unresolved. Germline CDR1 and CDR2: MGHRA and YSYEKL. CDR3 length: 15 residues. Deletions cut 1 base from V and 3 bases from J, with 12 bases between. In DNA form, the CDR3 reads TGCGCCAGCAGCCAAGTCTTGAGGAGGGACTATGGCTACACCTTC. As protein: CASSQVLRRDYGYTF.

This clone was observed a single time. The chain links TRBV5-1 to TRBJ2-1; no clear D gene. The CDR3 length is 14 residues. V lost 4 bases and J lost 0, with 8 bases in between. Germline V CDR1 and CDR2: SGHRS, YFSETQ. Here the CDR3 DNA reads TGCGCCAGCAGCCTTTTGAGCTCCTACAATGAGCAGTTCTTC. This translates into CASSLLSSYNEQFF.